This T cell receptor beta chain was profiled in a study of blood T cell repertoires in COVID-19. Study at large: Donors in the United States, Italy and Spain gave samples during acute or convalescent COVID-19. T cells, B-cell-depleted T cells, or PBMCs supplied cDNA or gDNA.

CDR3 length equals 15 residues. Per the germline V gene, CDR1 is MDHEN and CDR2 is SYDVKM. After removal of 6 bases from V and 6 bases from J, the junction contained 12 bases not matched to a gene. In the authors' workflow: Reference gene primer amplification yielded estimated nucleated cell counts. Libraries were prepared by immunoSEQ multiplex PCR; TCRdb keeps only in-frame clonotypes and omits some of them. That table furnishes V, J and clone size, whereas the DNA furnished D and trimming. Among approximately 76,000 clones listed, approximately 86% were seen once. The clonotype comes from a woman in her sixties with acute or convalescent COVID-19. The sample was peripheral blood. The chain combines TRBV28 with TRBJ1-1; TRBD1 matches 8 bases. Here the CDR3 DNA reads TGTGCCAGCAGCCCCCTCGGACAGGGATCAGCTGAAGCTTTCTTT. Translating gives CASSPLGQGSAEAFF.